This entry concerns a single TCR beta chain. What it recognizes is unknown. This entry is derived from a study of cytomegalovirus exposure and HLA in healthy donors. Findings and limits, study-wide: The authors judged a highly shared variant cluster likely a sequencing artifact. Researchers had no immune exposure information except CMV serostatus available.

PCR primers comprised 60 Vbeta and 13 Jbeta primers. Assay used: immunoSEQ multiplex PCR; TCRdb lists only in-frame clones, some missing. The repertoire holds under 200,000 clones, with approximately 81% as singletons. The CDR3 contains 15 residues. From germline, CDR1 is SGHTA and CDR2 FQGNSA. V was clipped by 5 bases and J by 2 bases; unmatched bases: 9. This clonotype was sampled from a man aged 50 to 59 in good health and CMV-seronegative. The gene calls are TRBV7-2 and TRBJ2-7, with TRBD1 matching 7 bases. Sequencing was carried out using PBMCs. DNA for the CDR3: TGTGCCAGCAGCAAATTTCGGGACAGTACCTACGAGCAGTACTTC. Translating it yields CASSKFRDSTYEQYF.